In this sample, the clone carrying this T cell receptor (beta chain) turned up many times. Using its own MiXCR run on the RT-PCR reads, TCRdb lists one record per CDR3 protein. The sample lists hundreds of thousands of distinct CDR3 sequences; about 14% were seen once. CDR1 SGDLS and CDR2 YYNGEE come from the germline V gene. The CDR3 length is 13 residues. V lost 1 base and J lost 6, with 10 bases in between. The chain uses TRBV9 and TRBJ1-2; D is unresolved. This TCR came from a female donor in good health, serving as a healthy control. The material sequenced was memory CD4+ T cells from blood. The CDR3 DNA is TGTGCCAGCAGCGTACTGGGTACGGATGGCTACACCTTC. It encodes CASSVLGTDGYTF.